Below, 6 T cell receptor beta chains from the same sample are listed, as sequenced in a study of blood T cell repertoires in COVID-19. Assay used: immunoSEQ multiplex PCR; TCRdb lists only in-frame clones, some missing. The data show just over 650,000 clones, with more than 80% seen just once and 0.2% to 0.3% held by the top ten. The sequencing input was peripheral blood. These TCRs come from a woman younger than 35 with acute or convalescent COVID-19.

The chain uses TRBV19 and TRBJ2-2, with TRBD1 matching over 11 bases. Germline V gene data show CDR1 as LNHDA and CDR2 as SQIVND (reference sequence). J was trimmed by 6 bases and V by 5 bases; bases with no gene match: 2. The CDR3 runs 14 residues. In DNA form, the CDR3 reads TGTGCCAGTAGTGGGGACAGGGGGGCCGGGGAGCTGTTTTTT. Translated: CASSGDRGAGELFF.

This chain uses TRBV27 with TRBJ1-2; D possibly corresponds to TRBD1 (6 bases). The CDR3 has 17 residues. V was clipped by 0 bases and J by 4 bases, with 18 bases between them. Germline CDR1 is MNHEY and CDR2 is SMNVEV (reference sequence). CDR3 residues: CASSLSTRQRGIYGYTF. CDR3 in DNA: TGTGCCAGCAGTTTATCGACCCGACAGAGGGGGATCTATGGCTACACCTTC.

The rearrangement uses TRBV7-2 and TRBJ2-1; unclear D gene. Germline lookup yields CDR1 SGHTA and CDR2 FQGNSA. This CDR3 contains 15 residues. With 5 bases removed from V and 0 bases from J, the gap between germline ends came to 11 bases. CDR3 DNA: TGTGCCAGCAGCGGTCTAAGGAGCTCCTACAATGAGCAGTTCTTC. It encodes CASSGLRSSYNEQFF. The variable domain in full, with the rest retrieved from reference TRBV7-2 and TRBJ2-1, is GAGVSQSPSNKVTEKGKDVELRCDPISGHTALYWYRQSLGQGLEFLIYFQGNSAPDKSGLPSDRFSAERTGGSVSTLTIQRTQQEDSAVYLCASSGLRSSYNEQFFGPGTRLTVL.

This clone has just a few counts. The chain couples TRBV6-2 or TRBV6-3 to TRBJ2-6, with D possibly being TRBD2 (6 bases). Looked up from germline, CDR1 is MNHEY and CDR2 is SVGEGT. V was shortened by 6 bases and J by 1 base, with 10 bases between the two germline ends. The CDR3 is 15 amino acids. CDR3 amino acids: CASSKSGSGANVLTF. The CDR3 DNA reads as TGTGCCAGCAGCAAAAGCGGGTCTGGGGCCAACGTCCTGACTTTC.

This clone was seen only once. The V gene is TRBV5-4, the J gene TRBJ1-4; the match to TRBD1 covers 10 bases. Trimming at V came to 4 bases and at J to 6 bases, leaving 3 bases not matched to a gene. Germline loops: CDR1 SGHNT, CDR2 YYREEE (reference sequence). The CDR3 loop spans 14 amino acids. The CDR3 is CASSTGTGDEKLFF. The CDR3 coding sequence is TGTGCCAGCAGCACCGGGACAGGGGATGAAAAACTGTTTTTT.

V is TRBV19 and J is TRBJ1-2; 9 bases are a match to TRBD1. CDR1 and CDR2 from the germline V gene are LNHDA and SQIVND (reference sequence). The ends lost 3 bases at V and 4 bases at J; junction bases unmatched: 9. This CDR3 has 16 residues. In DNA form, the CDR3 reads TGTGCCAGTAGTATGGGTCGGACAGGGGAATTCTATGGCTACACCTTC. This encodes CASSMGRTGEFYGYTF.